The 30 T cell receptor beta chains below come from one sample, sequenced in a study of cytomegalovirus exposure and HLA in healthy donors. Both 60 Vbeta primers and 13 Jbeta primers went into the PCR. The assay was immunoSEQ multiplex PCR, and TCRdb's table has in-frame clones only and misses some. The repertoire consists of some 150,000 clones, with about four fifths occurring once and the leading ten covering less than 10%. Sequenced: PBMCs. All receptors derive from a man aged 30-40 years in good health and CMV-seropositive.

The gene calls are TRBV6-5 and TRBJ1-6; no clear D. The germline gives CDR1 MNHEY, CDR2 SVGAGI. The CDR3 has 15 amino acids. V dropped 0 bases and J dropped 7 bases, with 10 bases sitting between them. The CDR3 region is CASSYSIAGNSPLHF. The CDR3 DNA reads TGTGCCAGCAGTTACTCGATCGCGGGGAATTCACCCCTCCACTTT.

The genes are TRBV5-1 and TRBJ2-7; tentatively, D is TRBD2 (6 bases). The CDR3 totals 16 residues. V lost 0 bases and J 0 bases, leaving 13 bases between the germline ends. Germline V CDR1 and CDR2: SGHRS, YFSETQ. The CDR3 protein is CASSLGGVLSSYEQYF. For the CDR3, the DNA is TGCGCCAGCAGCTTGGGGGGGGTCCTCAGCTCCTACGAGCAGTACTTC. The full variable domain, completed using reference TRBV5-1 and TRBJ2-7, is KAGVTQTPRYLIKTRGQQVTLSCSPISGHRSVSWYQQTPGQGLQFLFEYFSETQRNKGNFPGRFSGRQFSNSRSEMNVSTLELGDSALYLCASSLGGVLSSYEQYFGPGTRLTVT.

The CDR3 reads CATSSSGGYGYTF. In DNA form, the CDR3 reads TGTGCCACCAGCTCCAGCGGGGGCTATGGCTACACCTTC. The chain combines TRBV15 with TRBJ1-2; TRBD1 might be the D (5 bases). V lost 5 bases and J lost 4, with 11 bases in between. CDR3 length equals 13 residues. From germline, CDR1 is LNHNV and CDR2 YYDKDF (reference sequence).

The rearrangement uses TRBV29-1 and TRBJ2-6, with D unclear. The CDR3 is 14 residues long. Germline V lookup: CDR1 SQVTM, CDR2 ANQGSEA. V was clipped by 7 bases and J by 0 bases, with 10 bases between them. DNA of the CDR3: TGCAGCGCCCGCGGTAACTCTGGGGCCAACGTCCTGACTTTC. Translated, it gives CSARGNSGANVLTF.

The table lists this clone with a count of one. The V and J genes are TRBV7-9 and TRBJ1-2, with D unclear. Germline assignment: CDR1 SEHNR and CDR2 FQNEAQ (reference sequence). V shed 3 bases and J shed 7 bases, with 9 bases lying between them. The CDR3 sequence is 12 residues long. This CDR3 is CASSFGEIGYTF. CDR3 nucleotide sequence: TGTGCCAGCAGCTTCGGGGAAATTGGCTACACCTTC.

V gene TRBV7-2 combines with J gene TRBJ1-1; 7 bases align to TRBD1. Germline values: CDR1 SGHTA, CDR2 FQGNSA. The J segment lost 11 bases and the V segment lost 5 bases, leaving 20 bases of the junction unmatched. The CDR3 totals 16 residues. The CDR3 loop is CASSPRSTGASDGAFF. CDR3 DNA: TGTGCCAGCAGCCCTAGGTCCACAGGGGCCTCAGATGGGGCTTTCTTT. The whole variable domain, filled in from reference TRBV7-2 and TRBJ1-1, reads GAGVSQSPSNKVTEKGKDVELRCDPISGHTALYWYRQSLGQGLEFLIYFQGNSAPDKSGLPSDRFSAERTGGSVSTLTIQRTQQEDSAVYLCASSPRSTGASDGAFFGQGTRLTVV.

V gene TRBV7-8 combines with J gene TRBJ1-1; TRBD1 agrees at 8 bases. The V segment lost 3 bases and the J segment 2 bases; nucleotides outside the gene matches: 2. In germline, CDR1 is SGHVS, CDR2 FQNEAQ. This CDR3 has 14 amino acids. The CDR3 sequence is CASSLGTGNTEAFF. CDR3 coding DNA: TGTGCCAGCAGCTTGGGGACAGGCAACACTGAAGCTTTCTTT.

CDR3 protein: CAWSVSRDRGFYGYTF. CDR3 DNA sequence: TGTGCCTGGAGTGTCTCTCGGGACAGGGGTTTCTATGGCTACACCTTC. The rearrangement uses TRBV30 and TRBJ1-2; TRBD1 agrees at 10 bases. J lost 4 bases, V lost 0 bases, and 8 bases had no gene match. The CDR3 is 16 amino acids. Germline V lookup: CDR1 GTSNPN, CDR2 SVGIG (reference sequence).

This clone appeared a few times. The chain uses TRBV18 and TRBJ2-5; the D gene is possibly TRBD1 (6 bases). Trimming took 0 bases from V and 4 from J, leaving 15 bases between them. Germline V gene lookup returns CDR1 KGHSH and CDR2 LQKENI. The CDR3 contains 16 residues. CDR3 region: CASSPPGSGAGETQYF. DNA for the CDR3: TGTGCCAGCTCACCACCGGGGTCAGGGGCCGGAGAGACCCAGTACTTC.

The V call is TRBV6-5, the J call TRBJ1-6, with no clear D. Trimming cost V 4 bases and J 7 bases, with 5 bases left between them. Per germline, CDR1 MNHEY and CDR2 SVGAGI. CDR3 length equals 12 residues. In nucleotides, the CDR3 is TGTGCCAGCAGTTTAGTGAATTCACCCCTCCACTTT. Residues: CASSLVNSPLHF.

The table lists this clone with a few counts. The CDR3 loop is CASSQGDRVTEAFF. In DNA, the CDR3 is TGTGCCAGCAGCCAGGGGGACAGGGTCACTGAAGCTTTCTTT. V gene TRBV7-3 combines with J gene TRBJ1-1, with 9 bases identical to TRBD1. The V segment lost 5 bases and the J segment 4 bases; nucleotides outside the gene matches: 5. The CDR3 covers 14 residues. Germline V gene data show CDR1 as SGHTA and CDR2 as FQGTGA.

This clone was found a few times. The rearrangement joins TRBV29-1 to TRBJ2-1, with D perhaps matching TRBD2 (7 bases). The length of the CDR3 is 13 residues. Trimming removed 7 bases at V and 0 bases at J, with 10 bases between. Per germline, CDR1 SQVTM and CDR2 ANQGSEA. CDR3 in amino acids: CSGGGDSYNEQFF. CDR3 sequence (DNA): TGCAGCGGAGGGGGGGACTCCTACAATGAGCAGTTCTTC.

This clone appeared a few times. For the CDR3, the DNA is TGTGCCAGCAGCCACGACGGACAGCGCCCCACCGGGGAGCTGTTTTTT. Its protein is CASSHDGQRPTGELFF. The chain combines TRBV7-9 with TRBJ2-2, with D possibly being TRBD1 (6 bases). The length of the CDR3 is 16 residues. V dropped 5 bases and J dropped 4 bases, with 17 bases sitting between them. Per the germline V gene, CDR1 is SEHNR and CDR2 is FQNEAQ (reference sequence).

J is TRBJ2-3 and V is TRBV5-6; 7 nucleotides align to TRBD1. Germline CDR1 reads SGHDT; CDR2 reads YYEEEE. The CDR3 spans 15 residues. V shed 2 bases, J shed 1 base, and the junction held 4 bases outside the gene matches. This chain's CDR3 is CASSFDRVGTDTQYF. In DNA, the CDR3 is TGTGCCAGCAGCTTTGACAGGGTGGGCACAGATACGCAGTATTTT.

The chain combines TRBV27 with TRBJ1-5; D gene unclear. The V gene's germline CDR1 is MNHEY and CDR2 SMNVEV (reference sequence). This CDR3 spans 14 amino acids. V shed 4 bases and J shed 0 bases, with 7 bases lying between them. The CDR3 DNA sequence: TGTGCCAGCAGTTGGGGAGATAGCAATCAGCCCCAGCATTTT. It yields the protein CASSWGDSNQPQHF.

In nucleotides, the CDR3 is TGTGCCAGCAGCCCCGGACTAGCCTACAATGAGCAGTTCTTC. As protein: CASSPGLAYNEQFF. V is TRBV5-4 and J is TRBJ2-1; 7 nucleotides match TRBD2. J gave up 2 bases and V 4 bases, and 3 bases lay outside the gene matches. Germline assignment: CDR1 SGHNT and CDR2 YYREEE (reference sequence). CDR3 size: 14 residues.

This clone was detected once. The chain employs TRBV4-1 and TRBJ1-1; 7 bases match TRBD1. The J segment lost 1 base and the V segment lost 3 bases, leaving 11 bases of the junction unmatched. The CDR3 has 17 residues. The germline gives CDR1 MGHRA, CDR2 YSYEKL. As DNA, the CDR3 is TGCGCCAGCAGCCACAGTAGTTTGAGGGACAGGAACACTGAAGCTTTCTTT. Protein: CASSHSSLRDRNTEAFF.

The V and J genes are TRBV2 and TRBJ2-2, with D maybe TRBD2 (5 bases). The V gene lost 11 bases and the J gene lost 3 bases, with 16 bases spanning the gap. Germline assignment: CDR1 SNHLY and CDR2 FYNNEI. CDR3 length: 14 residues. The CDR3 region is CAGKRERDTGELFF. Here the CDR3 DNA reads TGTGCCGGCAAGAGGGAGAGGGACACCGGGGAGCTGTTTTTT.

The chain joins TRBV30 to TRBJ2-7; 8 nucleotides align to TRBD1. With 3 bases clipped from V and 7 bases from J, the junction kept 5 bases outside the gene matches. Germline lookup yields CDR1 GTSNPN and CDR2 SVGIG (reference sequence). The CDR3 runs 12 residues. The DNA for the CDR3 is TGTGCCTGGAGCCCCAGGGGGCGGGAGCAGTACTTC. It codes for CAWSPRGREQYF.

CDR3 residues: CASSPGGGKAGNTIYF. The DNA for the CDR3 is TGCGCCAGCAGCCCGGGGGGGGGAAAAGCTGGAAACACCATATATTTT. The V gene is TRBV5-1, the J gene TRBJ1-3, with D possibly TRBD1 on 5 matching bases. CDR1 and CDR2 (germline): SGHRS, YFSETQ. V lost 4 bases and J lost 2, with 16 bases in between. CDR3 length: 16 amino acids.

A few counts support this clone. J is TRBJ1-5 and V is TRBV4-2; 7 nucleotides agree with TRBD1. The CDR3 has 16 amino acids. The V gene end was trimmed by 2 bases and the J gene end by 1 base; junction bases not matched to a gene: 5. Germline V gene lookup returns CDR1 LGHNA and CDR2 YNFKEQ. The CDR3 loop is CASSQPSGGSNQPQHF. DNA of the CDR3: TGTGCCAGCAGCCAACCGTCAGGGGGAAGCAATCAGCCCCAGCATTTT.

This clone has only one observation. The same CDR3 can be traced to other DNA sequences in this sample. This CDR3 reads CASRQGSTEAFF. The CDR3 DNA is TGTGCCAGCCGACAGGGGAGCACTGAAGCTTTCTTT. The chain combines TRBV28 with TRBJ1-1; 8 nucleotides line up with TRBD1. The length of the CDR3 is 12 residues. J lost 4 bases, V lost 8 bases, and 3 bases had no gene match. Per germline, CDR1 MDHEN and CDR2 SYDVKM.

The chain's CDR3 is CAWSVLGGGTDTQYF. DNA for the CDR3: TGTGCCTGGAGTGTACTCGGGGGGGGCACAGATACGCAGTATTTT. This rearrangement joins TRBV30 to TRBJ2-3, with 8 nucleotides matching TRBD2. The CDR3 totals 15 residues. J lost 1 base, V lost 0 bases, and 3 bases had no gene match. Germline values: CDR1 GTSNPN, CDR2 SVGIG (reference sequence).

This chain links TRBV30 with TRBJ2-1; TRBD2 matches at 8 bases. V shed 4 bases and J 4 bases; nucleotides not matched to a gene: 6. The CDR3 is 14 residues long. Per germline, CDR1 GTSNPN and CDR2 SVGIG (reference sequence). Written as DNA, the CDR3 is TGTGCCTGGATTGGGATAGCGGGATACAATGAGCAGTTCTTC. It yields the protein CAWIGIAGYNEQFF.

V gene TRBV5-4 combines with J gene TRBJ1-3, with D maybe TRBD1 (5 bases). Germline-derived CDR1 and CDR2 are SGHNT and YYREEE (reference sequence). CDR3 length: 12 amino acids. V was trimmed by 6 bases and J by 3 bases, leaving 7 bases between them. DNA of the CDR3: TGTGCCAGCACGGGGGTTGGAAACACCATATATTTT. Translating it yields CASTGVGNTIYF.

The rearrangement joins TRBV14 to TRBJ2-3, with D hard to call. Trimming stripped 5 bases from V and 1 base from J, with 13 bases between. The germline V gene has CDR1 SGHDN and CDR2 FVKESK. The CDR3 runs to 15 residues. The CDR3 sequence is CASSIRVIGTDTQYF. The CDR3 DNA follows: TGTGCCAGCAGCATTCGCGTGATTGGCACAGATACGCAGTATTTT.

This sequence joins TRBV28 and TRBJ1-3; 12 positions match TRBD1. Germline V gene lookup returns CDR1 MDHEN and CDR2 SYDVKM. The ends lost 4 bases at V and 0 bases at J; junction bases unmatched: 4. CDR3 size: 17 residues. CDR3 coding DNA: TGTGCCAGCAGTTCGGGACAGGGGGCCGGCTCTGGAAACACCATATATTTT. It specifies CASSSGQGAGSGNTIYF.

This clone was picked up a small number of times. The chain couples TRBV4-2 to TRBJ2-2, with 7 bases aligning to TRBD2. The V gene's germline CDR1 is LGHNA and CDR2 YNFKEQ. Trimming took 4 bases from V and 4 from J; bases not matched to a gene: 12. This CDR3 has 17 amino acids. Here the CDR3 DNA reads TGTGCCAGCAGCCTCCTTGGGGCGGGAGTGACCACCGGGGAGCTGTTTTTT. Encoded protein: CASSLLGAGVTTGELFF.

This clone was seen a handful of times. The rearrangement joins TRBV7-6 to TRBJ2-7; a possible D gene is TRBD2 (6 bases). Germline CDR1 is SGHVS and CDR2 is FNYEAQ. Trimming shortened V by 1 base and J by 4 bases, and 11 bases separated the two germline ends. The CDR3 runs to 14 residues. The CDR3 loop reads CASSLGLVAYEQYF. The CDR3 DNA follows: TGTGCCAGCAGCTTAGGACTAGTCGCTTACGAGCAGTACTTC.

V is TRBV7-9 and J is TRBJ1-6; 7 bases fit TRBD1. Germline CDR1 is SEHNR and CDR2 is FQNEAQ (reference sequence). This CDR3 has 14 amino acids. J was trimmed by 10 bases and V by 1 base; bases with no gene match: 4. The CDR3 loop is CASSLGQGGSPLHF. CDR3 sequence (DNA): TGTGCCAGCAGCTTAGGACAGGGAGGATCACCCCTCCACTTT.